This T cell receptor beta chain was obtained from a study of cytomegalovirus exposure and HLA in healthy donors. Primers: 60 Vbeta forward and 13 Jbeta reverse. Produced via immunoSEQ multiplex PCR; TCRdb's table is partial and in-frame only. The repertoire holds about 84,000 clones, with about 77% as singletons. This CDR3 spans 16 amino acids. CDR1 is MNHEY, CDR2 SMNVEV, per germline (reference sequence). V shed 4 bases and J 5 bases; nucleotides not matched to a gene: 12. This TCR derives from a male donor in good health and CMV-seropositive. Sequenced material: PBMCs. The chain recombines TRBV27 with TRBJ2-7; 9 nucleotides align to TRBD1. Here the CDR3 DNA reads TGTGCCAGCAGTTCCCGACAGGGGGGGACCATTGACGAGCAGTACTTC. This encodes CASSSRQGGTIDEQYF.